This T cell receptor beta chain was sequenced during a study of blood T cell repertoires in COVID-19. About the study: COVID-19 samples collected from the United States, Italy and Spain covered acute and convalescent phases.

Clones were read by immunoSEQ multiplex PCR, and TCRdb kept only the in-frame ones, dropping some. The data contain approximately 240,000 clones, about 90% of them seen just once; the ten biggest clones take up around 6%. Germline CDR1 MNHNS, CDR2 SASEGT. V was shortened by 4 bases and J by 0 bases, with 10 bases between the two germline ends. This CDR3 has 16 residues. The sequence came from a woman aged 25 to 39 with acute COVID-19. The V and J genes are TRBV6-1 and TRBJ1-6; D might be TRBD1 (6 bases). The sample was PBMCs or T cells enriched from blood (not recorded which). In DNA form, the CDR3 reads TGTGCCAGCAGTGGGACAGCTAGCTCCTATAATTCACCCCTCCACTTT. As protein: CASSGTASSYNSPLHF.